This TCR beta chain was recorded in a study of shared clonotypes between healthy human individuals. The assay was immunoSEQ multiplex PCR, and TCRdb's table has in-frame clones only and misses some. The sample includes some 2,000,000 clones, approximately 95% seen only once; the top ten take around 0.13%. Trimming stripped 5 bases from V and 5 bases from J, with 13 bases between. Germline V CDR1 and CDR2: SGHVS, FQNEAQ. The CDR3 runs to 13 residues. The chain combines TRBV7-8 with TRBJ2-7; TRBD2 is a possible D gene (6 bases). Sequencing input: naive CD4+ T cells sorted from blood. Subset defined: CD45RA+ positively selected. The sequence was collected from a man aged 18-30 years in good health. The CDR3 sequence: CASSQGTPNEQYF. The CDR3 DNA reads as TGTGCCAGCAGCCAAGGGACTCCCAACGAGCAGTACTTC.